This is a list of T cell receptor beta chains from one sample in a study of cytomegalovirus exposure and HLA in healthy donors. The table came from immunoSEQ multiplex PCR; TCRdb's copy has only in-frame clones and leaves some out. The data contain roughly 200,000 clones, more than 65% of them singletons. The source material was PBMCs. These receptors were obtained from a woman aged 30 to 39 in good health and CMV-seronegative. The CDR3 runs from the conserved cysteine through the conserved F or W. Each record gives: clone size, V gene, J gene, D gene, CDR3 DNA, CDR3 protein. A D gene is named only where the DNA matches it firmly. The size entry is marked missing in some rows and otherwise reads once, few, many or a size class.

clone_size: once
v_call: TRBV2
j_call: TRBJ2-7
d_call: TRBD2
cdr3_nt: TGTGCCAGCAGTCCTACTAGCGGGAGAATAGACGAGCAGTACTTC
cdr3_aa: CASSPTSGRIDEQYF

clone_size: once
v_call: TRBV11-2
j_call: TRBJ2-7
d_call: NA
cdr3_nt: TGTGCCAGCACCCAGTCGTACGAGCAGTACTTC
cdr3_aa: CASTQSYEQYF

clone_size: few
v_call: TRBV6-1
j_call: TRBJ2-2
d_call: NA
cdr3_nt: TGTGCCAGCAGATTACAACAGAACACCGGGGAGCTGTTTTTT
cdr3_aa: CASRLQQNTGELFF

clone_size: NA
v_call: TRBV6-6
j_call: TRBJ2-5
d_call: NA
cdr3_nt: TGTGCCAGCAAGATAACTTCCTGGGAGACCCAGTACTTC
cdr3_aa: CASKITSWETQYF

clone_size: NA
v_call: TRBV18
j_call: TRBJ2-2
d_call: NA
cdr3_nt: TGTGCCAGCTCACCACCGCACACAATCACCGGGGAGCTGTTTTTT
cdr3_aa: CASSPPHTITGELFF

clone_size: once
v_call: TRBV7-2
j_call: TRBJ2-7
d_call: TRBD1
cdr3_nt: TGTGCCAGCAGCCTCCACAGGACAGGCTCCTACGAGCAGTACTTC
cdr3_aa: CASSLHRTGSYEQYF

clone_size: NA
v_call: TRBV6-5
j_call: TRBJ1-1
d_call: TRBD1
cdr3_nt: TGTGCCAGCAGTTCTCTGAGGACAGGGAGGGGCACTGAAGCTTTCTTT
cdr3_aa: CASSSLRTGRGTEAFF

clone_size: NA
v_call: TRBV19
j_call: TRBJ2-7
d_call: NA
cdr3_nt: TGTGCCAGTAGTATTAGGGGGGGCCACTACGAGCAGTACTTC
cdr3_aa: CASSIRGGHYEQYF

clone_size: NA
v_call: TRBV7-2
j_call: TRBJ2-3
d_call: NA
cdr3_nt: TGTGCCAGCAGCTTACTAGTGAGAGATACGCAGTATTTT
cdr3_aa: CASSLLVRDTQYF

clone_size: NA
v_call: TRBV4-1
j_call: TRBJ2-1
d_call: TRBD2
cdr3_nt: TGCGCCAGCAGCCAGGCGGGGGGGCCGGACAATGAGCAGTTCTTC
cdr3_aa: CASSQAGGPDNEQFF

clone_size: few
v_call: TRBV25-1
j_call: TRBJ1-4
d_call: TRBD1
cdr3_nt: TGTGCCAGCAGTGACCCGACAGGGCTGGAAAAACTGTTTTTT
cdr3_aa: CASSDPTGLEKLFF

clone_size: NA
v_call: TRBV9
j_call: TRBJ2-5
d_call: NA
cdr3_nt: TGTGCCAGCAGCTCTAGGGCAACCCGGGGGGAGACCCAGTACTTC
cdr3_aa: CASSSRATRGETQYF

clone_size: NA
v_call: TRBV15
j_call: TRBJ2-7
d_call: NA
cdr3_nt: TGTGCCACCAGCACTTATCTCCCTCCGGGATCCGAGCAGTACTTC
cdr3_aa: CATSTYLPPGSEQYF

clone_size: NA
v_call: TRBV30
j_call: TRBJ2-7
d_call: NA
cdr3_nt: TGTGCCTGGAGTCTAGGAGGCGGATCCTACGAGCAGTACTTC
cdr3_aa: CAWSLGGGSYEQYF

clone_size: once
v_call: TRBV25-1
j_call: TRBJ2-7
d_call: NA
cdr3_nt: TGTGCCAGCAGTACTCAGTCGGGACTGAGCTCCTACGAGCAGTACTTC
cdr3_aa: CASSTQSGLSSYEQYF

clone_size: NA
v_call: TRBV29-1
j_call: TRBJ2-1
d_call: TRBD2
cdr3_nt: TGCAGCGTGGGGGGGGCCTACAATGAGCAGTTCTTC
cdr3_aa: CSVGGAYNEQFF

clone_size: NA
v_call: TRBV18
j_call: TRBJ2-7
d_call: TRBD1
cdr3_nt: TGTGCCAGCTCACCCCCGGGACAGCCGGACGGGCAGTACTTC
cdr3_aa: CASSPPGQPDGQYF

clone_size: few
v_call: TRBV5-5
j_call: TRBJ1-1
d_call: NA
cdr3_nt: TGTGCCAGCAGCACTCTGGGGAGGAACACTGAAGCTTTCTTT
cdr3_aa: CASSTLGRNTEAFF

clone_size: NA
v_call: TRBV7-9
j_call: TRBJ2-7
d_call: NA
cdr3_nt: TGTGCCAGCAGCTTAGTTTCTGCCTACGAGCAGTACTTC
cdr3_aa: CASSLVSAYEQYF

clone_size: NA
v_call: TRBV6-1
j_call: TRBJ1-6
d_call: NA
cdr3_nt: TGTGCCAGCAGTGAAGCCGACACGAGCTCCTATAATTCACCCCTCCACTTT
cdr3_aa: CASSEADTSSYNSPLHF

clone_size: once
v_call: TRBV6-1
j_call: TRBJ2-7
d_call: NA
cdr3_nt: TGTGCCAGCAGTGAATTTAGGGGTAGCGAGCAGTACTTC
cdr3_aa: CASSEFRGSEQYF

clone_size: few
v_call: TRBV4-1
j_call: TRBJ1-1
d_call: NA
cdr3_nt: TGCGCCAGCAGCCCCGGGTGGAGCCTGAACACTGAAGCTTTCTTT
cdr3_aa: CASSPGWSLNTEAFF

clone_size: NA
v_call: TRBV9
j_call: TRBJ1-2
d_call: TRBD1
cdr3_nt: TGTGCCAGCAGCGTAGGGTCCCAGGGGGCTAACTATGGCTACACCTTC
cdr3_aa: CASSVGSQGANYGYTF